Listed below are T cell receptor beta chains from one sample, sequenced in a study of blood T cell repertoires in COVID-19. Profiled with immunoSEQ multiplex PCR; TCRdb holds only in-frame clones, not every one. The data show fewer than 250,000 clones, less than 90% seen once. Sequencing was carried out using peripheral blood. The receptors stem from a man aged 25 to 40 with active or convalescent COVID-19. Each CDR3 is given with its conserved first and last residue. D genes are given only for firm matches. Clone size, where shown, is once, few, many, or a class for clones that have expanded.

D: -
V: TRBV21-1
J: TRBJ2-3
size: -
length: 15
CDR3: CASSKDWPSTDTQYF
DNA: TGTGCCAGCAGCAAAGATTGGCCTAGCACAGATACGCAGTATTTT

D: -
V: TRBV18
J: TRBJ2-1
size: -
length: 11
CDR3: CASSPGREQFF
DNA: TGTGCCAGCTCACCTGGGCGTGAGCAGTTCTTC

D: TRBD1
V: TRBV19
J: TRBJ1-2
size: -
length: 14
CDR3: CASRPRQGIYGYTF
DNA: TGTGCCAGTAGACCAAGACAGGGGATCTATGGCTACACCTTC

D: -
V: TRBV18
J: TRBJ2-2
size: -
length: 16
CDR3: CASSETAAMNTGELFF
DNA: TGTGCCAGCTCAGAGACGGCGGCTATGAACACCGGGGAGCTGTTTTTT

D: -
V: TRBV28
J: TRBJ1-3
size: -
length: 15
CDR3: CASTSGGLSGNTIYF
DNA: TGTGCCAGCACCTCCGGGGGGCTCTCTGGAAACACCATATATTTT

D: -
V: TRBV19
J: TRBJ1-6
size: -
length: 14
CDR3: CATGPGAYNSPLHF
DNA: TGTGCCACTGGACCAGGGGCATATAATTCACCCCTCCACTTT

D: TRBD2
V: TRBV19
J: TRBJ2-3
size: -
length: 17
CDR3: CASSIDLPSGVRDTQYF
DNA: TGTGCCAGTAGTATAGATCTCCCTAGCGGGGTCCGGGATACGCAGTATTTT

D: TRBD2
V: TRBV3-1/TRBV3-2
J: TRBJ2-3
size: many
length: 17
CDR3: CASSQDLSGALGDTQYF
DNA: TGTGCCAGCAGCCAAGATCTAAGCGGGGCCCTTGGAGATACGCAGTATTTT

D: -
V: TRBV7-9
J: TRBJ2-3
size: -
length: 18
CDR3: CASSPRDDREHPTDTQYF
DNA: TGTGCCAGCAGCCCGCGCGACGACAGAGAACACCCCACAGATACGCAGTATTTT

D: TRBD1
V: TRBV7-8
J: TRBJ1-2
size: -
length: 13
CDR3: CASSPDRNYGYTF
DNA: TGTGCCAGCAGCCCGGACAGGAACTATGGCTACACCTTC

D: -
V: TRBV18
J: TRBJ2-7
size: -
length: 13
CDR3: CASSPLAGPEQYF
DNA: TGTGCCAGCTCACCCTTGGCAGGCCCCGAGCAGTACTTC

D: -
V: TRBV28
J: TRBJ1-4
size: -
length: 15
CDR3: CASSLTRGANEKLFF
DNA: TGTGCCAGCAGTTTAACACGGGGGGCTAATGAAAAACTGTTTTTT

D: -
V: TRBV5-6
J: TRBJ2-7
size: -
length: 13
CDR3: CASSWGRSYEQYF
DNA: TGTGCCAGCAGCTGGGGCCGGTCCTACGAGCAGTACTTC

D: TRBD1
V: TRBV25-1
J: TRBJ2-1
size: -
length: 12
CDR3: CASRAGGYEQFF
DNA: TGTGCCAGCAGGGCAGGGGGATATGAGCAGTTCTTC

D: TRBD2
V: TRBV19
J: TRBJ2-1
size: -
length: 15
CDR3: CASSASGSSYNEQFF
DNA: TGTGCCAGTAGTGCTAGCGGGAGCTCCTACAATGAGCAGTTCTTC

D: TRBD2
V: TRBV10-3
J: TRBJ2-3
size: -
length: 13
CDR3: CAIRSGGADTQYF
DNA: TGTGCCATCAGGTCTGGGGGGGCAGATACGCAGTATTTT

D: -
V: TRBV7-9
J: TRBJ1-2
size: -
length: 14
CDR3: CASSLTRANYGYTF
DNA: TGTGCCAGCAGCTTAACCAGGGCTAACTATGGCTACACCTTC

D: -
V: TRBV20-1
J: TRBJ2-1
size: -
length: 15
CDR3: CSASGVGSGYNEQFF
DNA: TGCAGTGCTAGTGGAGTCGGATCGGGCTACAATGAGCAGTTCTTC

D: -
V: TRBV12-3/TRBV12-4
J: TRBJ2-7
size: once
length: 12
CDR3: CASSLARGEQYF
DNA: TGTGCCAGCAGTTTAGCGAGGGGGGAGCAGTACTTC

D: TRBD2
V: TRBV10-2
J: TRBJ2-5
size: -
length: 12
CDR3: CASGGVGETQYF
DNA: TGCGCCAGCGGGGGGGTCGGAGAGACCCAGTACTTC

D: -
V: TRBV3-1/TRBV3-2
J: TRBJ2-7
size: -
length: 15
CDR3: CASSQAISSNYEQYF
DNA: TGTGCCAGCAGCCAAGCGATTAGCTCTAACTACGAGCAGTACTTC

D: TRBD1
V: TRBV13
J: TRBJ1-2
size: -
length: 14
CDR3: CASTDRGYNYGYTF
DNA: TGTGCCAGCACCGACAGGGGATATAACTATGGCTACACCTTC

D: TRBD1
V: TRBV4-3
J: TRBJ2-2
size: -
length: 15
CDR3: CASSPTGANTGELFF
DNA: TGCGCCAGCAGCCCGACAGGGGCGAACACCGGGGAGCTGTTTTTT

D: -
V: TRBV6-2/TRBV6-3
J: TRBJ2-2
size: few
length: 17
CDR3: CASSYSRGSGNTGELFF
DNA: TGTGCCAGCAGTTACTCCCGGGGTAGCGGGAACACCGGGGAGCTGTTTTTT

D: TRBD2
V: TRBV6-5
J: TRBJ2-3
size: once
length: 14
CDR3: CASKPGGGPDTQYF
DNA: TGTGCCAGCAAACCGGGAGGGGGTCCAGATACGCAGTATTTT

D: TRBD2
V: TRBV6-2/TRBV6-3
J: TRBJ2-2
size: -
length: 14
CDR3: CASSYTAGGGELFF
DNA: TGTGCCAGCAGTTACACAGCGGGAGGCGGGGAGCTGTTTTTT

D: -
V: TRBV4-3
J: TRBJ1-6
size: few
length: 13
CDR3: CASSQYRNSPLHF
DNA: TGCGCCAGCAGCCAGTATCGTAATTCACCCCTCCACTTT

D: TRBD1
V: TRBV6-5
J: TRBJ2-7
size: -
length: 15
CDR3: CASTGQGANTREQYF
DNA: TGTGCCAGCACGGGACAGGGGGCTAATACGAGGGAGCAGTACTTC

D: -
V: TRBV12-3/TRBV12-4
J: TRBJ1-3
size: -
length: 12
CDR3: CASSHSGNTIYF
DNA: TGTGCCAGCAGCCACTCTGGAAACACCATATATTTT

D: -
V: TRBV4-1
J: TRBJ2-3
size: -
length: 15
CDR3: CASSQARAVVDTQYF
DNA: TGCGCCAGCAGCCAAGCGAGGGCCGTTGTGGATACGCAGTATTTT

D: -
V: TRBV7-9
J: TRBJ1-2
size: -
length: 13
CDR3: CASGRQELYGYTF
DNA: TGTGCCAGTGGTAGACAGGAACTCTATGGCTACACCTTC

D: -
V: TRBV19
J: TRBJ1-2
size: -
length: 17
CDR3: CASSIPSTALWPYGYTF
DNA: TGTGCCAGTAGTATCCCTTCGACAGCCCTGTGGCCTTATGGCTACACCTTC

D: -
V: TRBV30
J: TRBJ1-2
size: -
length: 14
CDR3: CAWSVEGGNYGYTF
DNA: TGTGCCTGGAGTGTAGAGGGCGGTAACTATGGCTACACCTTC

D: -
V: TRBV7-3
J: TRBJ2-2
size: -
length: 15
CDR3: CASSPTGTRTGELFF
DNA: TGTGCCAGCAGCCCGACCGGGACTCGCACCGGGGAGCTGTTTTTT

D: -
V: TRBV28
J: TRBJ1-1
size: -
length: 14
CDR3: CASSHRRGNTEAFF
DNA: TGTGCCAGCAGTCACAGGAGGGGTAACACTGAAGCTTTCTTT

D: TRBD2
V: TRBV9
J: TRBJ2-3
size: -
length: 16
CDR3: CASSPRGDYDTDTQYF
DNA: TGTGCCAGCAGCCCCCGCGGGGACTATGACACAGATACGCAGTATTTT

D: TRBD1
V: TRBV7-8
J: TRBJ1-5
size: -
length: 14
CDR3: CASSRGQGMMPQHF
DNA: TGTGCCAGCAGCAGGGGACAGGGTATGATGCCCCAGCATTTT

D: TRBD2
V: TRBV2
J: TRBJ2-1
size: -
length: 15
CDR3: CASSGTSGGAGEQFF
DNA: TGTGCCAGCAGTGGTACTAGCGGGGGGGCCGGTGAGCAGTTCTTC

D: -
V: TRBV28
J: TRBJ1-6
size: -
length: 16
CDR3: CASSSRAGSPNSPLHF
DNA: TGTGCCAGCAGTTCGCGGGCGGGGTCCCCTAATTCACCCCTCCACTTT

D: -
V: TRBV28
J: TRBJ1-6
size: once
length: 11
CDR3: CASSDRRDLHF
DNA: TGTGCCAGCAGTGATAGGAGGGACCTCCACTTT

D: -
V: TRBV28
J: TRBJ2-1
size: -
length: 12
CDR3: CASSFRSREQFF
DNA: TGTGCCAGCAGTTTCCGTAGCCGTGAGCAGTTCTTC

D: TRBD1
V: TRBV30
J: TRBJ2-7
size: -
length: 13
CDR3: CASTGTGPNEQYF
DNA: TGTGCTTCCACCGGGACAGGGCCCAACGAGCAGTACTTC

D: TRBD1
V: TRBV7-2
J: TRBJ2-7
size: -
length: 14
CDR3: CASSKYTGGYEQYF
DNA: TGTGCCAGCAGCAAATATACAGGGGGGTACGAGCAGTACTTC

D: -
V: TRBV19
J: TRBJ1-2
size: -
length: 15
CDR3: CASSIPDRVSYGYTF
DNA: TGTGCCAGTAGTATCCCCGACAGAGTTTCATATGGCTACACCTTC

D: -
V: TRBV6-5
J: TRBJ2-7
size: once
length: 13
CDR3: CASSYPPVYEQYF
DNA: TGTGCCAGCAGTTACCCCCCGGTCTACGAGCAGTACTTC

D: -
V: TRBV4-2
J: TRBJ1-1
size: -
length: 13
CDR3: CASSQVTGTEAFF
DNA: TGTGCCAGCAGCCAAGTGACAGGAACTGAAGCTTTCTTT

D: -
V: TRBV7-2
J: TRBJ1-1
size: -
length: 15
CDR3: CASSLGGRDSTEAFF
DNA: TGTGCCAGCAGCTTAGGGGGCAGGGATAGTACTGAAGCTTTCTTT

D: -
V: TRBV18
J: TRBJ2-1
size: -
length: 15
CDR3: CASSPQGTSYNEQFF
DNA: TGTGCCAGCTCACCGCAGGGCACCTCCTACAATGAGCAGTTCTTC

D: -
V: TRBV11-2
J: TRBJ2-7
size: -
length: 13
CDR3: CASSLEPGYEQYF
DNA: TGTGCCAGCAGCTTAGAACCGGGCTACGAGCAGTACTTC

D: -
V: TRBV7-2
J: TRBJ2-1
size: -
length: 14
CDR3: CASSSFLANNEQFF
DNA: TGTGCCAGCAGCTCCTTTCTAGCTAACAATGAGCAGTTCTTC

D: TRBD2
V: TRBV5-1
J: TRBJ2-3
size: -
length: 16
CDR3: CASTRLAGPDTDTQYF
DNA: TGCGCCAGCACCAGGCTAGCGGGGCCAGACACAGATACGCAGTATTTT

D: TRBD1
V: TRBV3-1/TRBV3-2
J: TRBJ1-3
size: few
length: 16
CDR3: CASSTWTGDSGNTIYF
DNA: TGTGCCAGCAGCACCTGGACAGGGGACTCTGGAAACACCATATATTTT

D: TRBD2
V: TRBV7-2
J: TRBJ2-7
size: -
length: 17
CDR3: CASSLAYGRATSGEQYF
DNA: TGTGCCAGCAGCTTAGCCTACGGGAGGGCCACGTCAGGCGAGCAGTACTTC

D: -
V: TRBV28
J: TRBJ2-1
size: -
length: 12
CDR3: CASSLYRNEQFF
DNA: TGTGCCAGCAGTCTATACAGAAATGAGCAGTTCTTC

D: TRBD1
V: TRBV4-2
J: TRBJ1-1
size: -
length: 15
CDR3: CASSSAGGLNTEAFF
DNA: TGTGCCAGCAGCTCGGCAGGGGGGCTGAACACTGAAGCTTTCTTT

D: TRBD1
V: TRBV28
J: TRBJ2-7
size: few
length: 15
CDR3: CASSPRDSRDYEQYF
DNA: TGTGCCAGCAGTCCCCGGGACAGCAGAGACTACGAGCAGTACTTC

D: -
V: TRBV9
J: TRBJ2-7
size: -
length: 16
CDR3: CASSPSWDWSSYEQYF
DNA: TGTGCCAGCAGCCCTTCCTGGGACTGGAGCTCCTACGAGCAGTACTTC

D: -
V: TRBV11-2
J: TRBJ1-2
size: -
length: 15
CDR3: CASSPGVRPLSDYTF
DNA: TGTGCCAGCAGCCCAGGGGTCAGGCCCTTGAGCGACTACACCTTC

D: -
V: TRBV6-5
J: TRBJ1-6
size: -
length: 12
CDR3: CASSQYNSPLHF
DNA: TGTGCCAGCAGTCAGTATAATTCACCCCTCCACTTT

D: TRBD1
V: TRBV4-3
J: TRBJ2-1
size: few
length: 15
CDR3: CASSQERGRWNEQFF
DNA: TGCGCCAGCAGCCAAGAGAGGGGGCGCTGGAATGAGCAGTTCTTC